This TCR beta chain was found in a study of patients and donors after allogeneic stem cell transplantation. This clonotype was detected a few times. Unmatched junction bases numbered 17, after V lost 1 base and J lost 6 bases. This CDR3 is 18 amino acids long. Looked up from germline, CDR1 is LGHNA and CDR2 is YSLEER. TCRdb used MiXCR to reprocess the RT-PCR reads, holding one entry per CDR3 protein. The repertoire holds tens of thousands of distinct CDR3 sequences, with roughly a third as singletons. This sequence joins TRBV4-3 and TRBJ2-7; 8 bases are a match to TRBD2. The TCR was taken from a human donor who was either an allogeneic HSCT recipient or a stem cell or donor lymphocyte infusion donor (not recorded which). It is not recorded whose cells these are; they may come from a transplant donor. What was sequenced was blood, either unsorted or a sorted T cell fraction (not recorded which). The CDR3 loop is CASSQVRPILAVPAEQYF. The CDR3 nucleotides are TGCGCCAGCAGCCAAGTGAGGCCTATACTAGCGGTTCCCGCCGAGCAGTACTTC.